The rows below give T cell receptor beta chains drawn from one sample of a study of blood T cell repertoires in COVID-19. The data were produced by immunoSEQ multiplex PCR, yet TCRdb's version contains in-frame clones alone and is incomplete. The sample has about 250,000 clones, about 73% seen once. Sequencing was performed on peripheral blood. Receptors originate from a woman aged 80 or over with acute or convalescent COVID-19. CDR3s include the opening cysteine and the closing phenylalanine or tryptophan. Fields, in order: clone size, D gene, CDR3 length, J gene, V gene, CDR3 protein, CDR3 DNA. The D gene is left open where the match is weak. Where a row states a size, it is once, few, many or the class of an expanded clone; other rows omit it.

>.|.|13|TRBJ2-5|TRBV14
CASSHPVLETQYF
TGTGCCAGCAGCCACCCCGTGTTAGAGACCCAGTACTTC
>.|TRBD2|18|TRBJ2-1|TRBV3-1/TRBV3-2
CASSPSSGGPPIYNEQFF
TGTGCCAGCAGCCCTTCTAGCGGGGGACCTCCCATTTACAATGAGCAGTTCTTC
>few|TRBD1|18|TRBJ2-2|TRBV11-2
CASRKSGQGLANTGELFF
TGTGCCAGCAGGAAGTCGGGACAGGGGTTGGCGAACACCGGGGAGCTGTTTTTT
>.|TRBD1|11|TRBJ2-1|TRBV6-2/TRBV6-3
CASSPGTGQFF
TGTGCCAGCAGTCCCGGGACAGGGCAGTTCTTC
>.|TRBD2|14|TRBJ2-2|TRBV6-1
CASSDLAGTGELFF
TGTGCCAGCAGTGACCTAGCGGGGACCGGGGAGCTGTTTTTT
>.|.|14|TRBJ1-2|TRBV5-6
CASSLGNRGYGYTF
TGTGCCAGCAGCTTAGGGAACCGGGGGTATGGCTACACCTTC
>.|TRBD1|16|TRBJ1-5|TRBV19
CASSPGQVYSNQPQHF
TGTGCCAGTAGCCCGGGACAGGTATATAGCAATCAGCCCCAGCATTTT
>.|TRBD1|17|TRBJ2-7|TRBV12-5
CASGTRQGALSSYEQYF
TGTGCTAGTGGTACTCGACAGGGGGCACTTTCCTCCTACGAGCAGTACTTC
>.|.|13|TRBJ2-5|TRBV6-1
CASSEGEKETQYF
TGTGCCAGCAGTGAAGGAGAAAAAGAGACCCAGTACTTC
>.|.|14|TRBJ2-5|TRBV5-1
CASSLGQGLKTQYF
TGCGCCAGCAGCTTGGGGCAGGGTTTGAAGACCCAGTACTTC
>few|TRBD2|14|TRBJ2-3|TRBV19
CASRLAGSTDTQYF
TGTGCCAGTAGACTAGCGGGGAGCACAGATACGCAGTATTTT
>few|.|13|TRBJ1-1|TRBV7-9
CASSYRGNTEAFF
TGTGCCAGCAGCTACCGGGGGAACACTGAAGCTTTCTTT
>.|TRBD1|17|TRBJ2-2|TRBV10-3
CAISGVGTGNSPGELFF
TGTGCCATCAGTGGGGTAGGGACAGGGAATTCCCCCGGGGAGCTGTTTTTT
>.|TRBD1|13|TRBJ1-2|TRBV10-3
CAISDDRDYGYTF
TGTGCCATCAGTGATGACAGGGACTATGGCTACACCTTC
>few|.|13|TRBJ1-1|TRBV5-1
CASRTEMNTEAFF
TGCGCCAGCAGGACAGAAATGAACACTGAAGCTTTCTTT
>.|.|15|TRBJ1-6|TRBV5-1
CASSTPGPRPLTLHF
TGCGCCAGCTCTACCCCTGGTCCGCGCCCACTAACCCTCCACTTT
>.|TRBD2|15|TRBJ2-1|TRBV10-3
CATSPRGGSYNEQFF
TGTGCCACCTCTCCGCGGGGGGGCTCCTACAATGAGCAGTTCTTC
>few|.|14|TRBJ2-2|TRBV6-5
CASRYRDTTGELFF
TGTGCCAGCAGGTACCGGGACACCACCGGGGAGCTGTTTTTT
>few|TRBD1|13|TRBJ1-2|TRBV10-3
CANNRGPNYGYTF
TGTGCCAACAACAGGGGCCCCAACTATGGCTACACCTTC
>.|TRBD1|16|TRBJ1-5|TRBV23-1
CASSQMTGKGNQPQHF
TGCGCCAGCAGTCAAATGACAGGGAAAGGTAATCAGCCCCAGCATTTT
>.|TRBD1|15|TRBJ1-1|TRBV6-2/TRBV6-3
CASSLGQGRYTEAFF
TGTGCCAGCAGTCTGGGACAGGGGAGGTACACTGAAGCTTTCTTT
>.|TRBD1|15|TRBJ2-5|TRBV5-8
CASSFWTGTQETQYF
TGTGCCAGCAGCTTTTGGACAGGGACCCAAGAGACCCAGTACTTC
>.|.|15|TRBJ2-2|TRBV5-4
CASSFMSGNTGELFF
TGTGCCAGCAGCTTTATGTCGGGGAACACCGGGGAGCTGTTTTTT
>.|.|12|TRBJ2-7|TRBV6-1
CASSEWRDEQYF
TGTGCCAGCAGTGAATGGAGGGACGAGCAGTACTTC
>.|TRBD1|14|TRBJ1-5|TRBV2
CASSTGQGMAPQHF
TGTGCCAGCAGCACTGGACAGGGGATGGCGCCCCAGCATTTT
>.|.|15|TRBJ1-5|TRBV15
CATRITGPGNQPQHF
TGTGCCACCCGGATTACAGGTCCAGGCAATCAGCCCCAGCATTTT